The 29 T cell receptor beta chains below all came from one sample that was sequenced in a study of OX40 agonist ivuxolimab in advanced cancers. Produced via immunoSEQ multiplex PCR; TCRdb's table is partial and in-frame only. The sample holds about 82,000 clones, around 90% seen once. Sequences were derived from CD4+ or CD8+ T cells sorted from blood, sampled in a trial of the OX40 agonist ivuxolimab. The receptors were gathered from an adult with an advanced solid tumor such as melanoma, head and neck, liver or kidney cancer.

This clone occurred once. The CDR3 here is CASRGGGQGNQPQHF. The CDR3 region has the DNA TGTGCCAGCAGGGGGGGAGGACAGGGAAATCAGCCCCAGCATTTT. V gene TRBV6-1 combines with J gene TRBJ1-5; 8 bases are a match to TRBD1. Germline V lookup: CDR1 MNHNS, CDR2 SASEGT. Trimming took 6 bases from V and 4 from J; bases not matched to a gene: 8. The CDR3 is made up of 15 amino acids.

The chain is built from TRBV6-9 and TRBJ2-5; 13 bases match TRBD2. The V gene end was trimmed by 0 bases and the J gene end by 1 base; junction bases not matched to a gene: 5. From germline, CDR1 is MNHGY and CDR2 SVAAGI. The CDR3 is made up of 18 amino acids. In DNA, the CDR3 is TGTGCCAGCAGTTATTCGACCAGACTAGCGGGGGGCCAAGAGACCCAGTACTTC. Translating gives CASSYSTRLAGGQETQYF.

This chain joins TRBV11-2 and TRBJ2-4, with 7 bases identical to TRBD2. This CDR3 has 16 residues. The germline V gene has CDR1 SGHAT and CDR2 FQNNGV. J lost 7 bases, V lost 1 base, and 10 bases had no gene match. In DNA form, the CDR3 reads TGTGCCAGCAGCTTAGTATTGGCGGGAGTCGGGAACATTCAGTACTTC. This codes for CASSLVLAGVGNIQYF.

V usage is TRBV5-1 and J usage is TRBJ1-2; D possibly corresponds to TRBD1 (6 bases). Germline V gives CDR1 SGHRS, CDR2 YFSETQ. The CDR3 spans 14 residues. The V end was cut by 4 bases, the J end by 4 bases, with 14 bases between. The CDR3: CASSGLDRTYGYTF. Here the CDR3 DNA reads TGCGCCAGCAGCGGACTGGACAGAACCTATGGCTACACCTTC.

The chain joins TRBV28 to TRBJ2-7, with 8 nucleotides matching TRBD1. The CDR3 covers 12 residues. Germline CDR1 reads MDHEN; CDR2 reads SYDVKM. J was trimmed by 3 bases and V by 10 bases; bases with no gene match: 5. This chain's CDR3 is CATGGQVYEQYF. In nucleotides, the CDR3 is TGTGCCACCGGGGGACAGGTCTACGAGCAGTACTTC.

V and J are TRBV10-2 and TRBJ2-2; 11 nucleotides agree with TRBD1. The J segment lost 5 bases and the V segment lost 5 bases, leaving 4 bases of the junction unmatched. Germline V gene lookup returns CDR1 WSHSY and CDR2 SAAADI. The CDR3 totals 15 residues. Written as DNA, the CDR3 is TGCGCCAGCAGTCACGGACAGGGGGCGACCGGGGAGCTGTTTTTT. Its translation: CASSHGQGATGELFF.

CDR3 protein: CASSQVDRGTYEQYF. CDR3 bases: TGTGCCAGCAGCCAGGTGGACAGGGGGACCTACGAGCAGTACTTC. This rearrangement joins TRBV2 to TRBJ2-7, with 10 bases lining up with TRBD1. The trim removed 6 bases at V and 2 bases at J, leaving 7 bases unmatched. The CDR3 extends over 15 amino acids. The germline gives CDR1 SNHLY, CDR2 FYNNEI.

The V call is TRBV29-1, the J call TRBJ1-1, with D uncertain. V was cut by 4 bases and J by 1 base, with 7 bases left in between. Germline CDR1 is SQVTM and CDR2 is ANQGSEA. This CDR3 contains 12 residues. The CDR3 here is CSVVVANTEAFF. The CDR3 DNA sequence: TGCAGCGTTGTTGTGGCGAACACTGAAGCTTTCTTT.

This chain uses TRBV6-6 with TRBJ2-2, with 7 bases lining up with TRBD2. Germline assignment: CDR1 MNHNY and CDR2 SVGAGI (reference sequence). J lost 5 bases, V lost 2 bases, and 8 bases had no gene match. This CDR3 is built from 16 residues. CDR3 coding DNA: TGTGCCAGCAGTTACGGCCTAGCGGTGAAAACCGGGGAGCTGTTTTTT. This translates into CASSYGLAVKTGELFF.

The chain carries TRBV6-5 and TRBJ1-3; D call uncertain. The CDR3 sequence is 16 residues long. V dropped 0 bases and J dropped 5 bases, with 14 bases sitting between them. Germline CDR1 and CDR2: MNHEY and SVGAGI. The CDR3 loop is CASSYSRSQLRNTIYF. CDR3 in DNA: TGTGCCAGCAGTTACTCGAGAAGCCAACTAAGAAACACCATATATTTT.

V usage is TRBV21-1 and J usage is TRBJ1-1; the listed D gene, TRBD1, was not tested against the DNA. TRBV21-1 is flagged as a pseudogene. The CDR3 spans 17 residues. CDR3 nucleotides: TGTGCCAGCAGCAAAAGAGTAAGGGCGGACAGGGGGAGCGGAGCTTTCTTT. This translates into CASSKRVRADRGSGAFF.

This chain joins TRBV11-2 and TRBJ2-3, with 11 nucleotides matching TRBD2. V shed 5 bases, J shed 4 bases, and the junction held 11 bases outside the gene matches. CDR3 size: 17 residues. Germline CDR1 and CDR2: SGHAT and FQNNGV. The CDR3 is CASSLGTSGQRADTQYF. Here the CDR3 DNA reads TGTGCCAGCAGCCTCGGGACTAGCGGCCAAAGGGCAGATACGCAGTATTTT.

The chain joins TRBV4-1 to TRBJ2-7, with 11 positions matching TRBD2. CDR3 length: 18 residues. Germline CDR1 reads MGHRA; CDR2 reads YSYEKL. Germline trimming cut 1 base from V and 7 bases from J; bases unmatched to any gene: 15. This chain's CDR3 is CASSQALRELAGVGEQYF. The CDR3 DNA reads as TGCGCCAGCAGCCAAGCTCTAAGGGAACTAGCGGGAGTGGGGGAGCAGTACTTC.

The gene calls are TRBV30 and TRBJ2-3; TRBD2 agrees at 13 bases. Germline V gene lookup returns CDR1 GTSNPN and CDR2 SVGIG (reference sequence). Germline trimming cut 0 bases from V and 0 bases from J; bases unmatched to any gene: 15. CDR3 size: 21 residues. CDR3 amino acids: CAWSVQRLAGGLRTSTDTQYF. The CDR3 bases are TGTGCCTGGAGTGTACAGAGACTAGCGGGAGGATTAAGAACTAGCACAGATACGCAGTATTTT.

The chain carries TRBV7-6 and TRBJ2-2; no firm D call. The V end lost 6 bases, the J end lost 6 bases, and 17 bases lay between the germline ends. Looked up from germline, CDR1 is SGHVS and CDR2 is FNYEAQ. CDR3 size: 15 residues. CDR3 in amino acids: CASRKNTIVAGELFF. The DNA of the CDR3 is TGTGCCAGCAGAAAGAATACTATCGTAGCCGGGGAGCTGTTTTTT.

This chain uses TRBV11-3 with TRBJ2-2; 13 nucleotides align to TRBD2. The CDR3 totals 14 residues. Germline CDR1 reads SGHNT; CDR2 reads YENEEA. Trimming took 10 bases from V and 5 from J; bases not matched to a gene: 4. The CDR3 protein is CATRLAGGTGELFF. The DNA of the CDR3 is TGTGCCACCAGACTAGCGGGAGGAACCGGGGAGCTGTTTTTT.

The gene calls are TRBV5-6 and TRBJ1-2; no clear D gene. V lost 0 bases to trimming and J lost 4 bases, with 1 base between them. The CDR3 totals 11 residues. CDR1 is SGHDT, CDR2 YYEEEE, per germline. The CDR3: CASSLAYGYTF. The CDR3 DNA is TGTGCCAGCAGCTTGGCCTATGGCTACACCTTC.

V is TRBV19 and J is TRBJ1-4; no definite D call. The CDR3 sequence is 16 residues long. V was clipped by 3 bases and J by 7 bases, with 18 bases between them. Germline V gene sequence: CDR1 LNHDA, CDR2 SQIVND (reference sequence). Here the CDR3 DNA reads TGTGCCAGTAGTATCCGAACTCGGGGAGCTGGTGAAAAACTGTTTTTT. Translated: CASSIRTRGAGEKLFF.

V is TRBV5-4 and J is TRBJ2-3, with 8 bases aligning to TRBD1. The CDR3 contains 13 residues. Trimming cost V 5 bases and J 6 bases; bases outside gene matches: 5. Germline V CDR1 and CDR2: SGHNT, YYREEE (reference sequence). The CDR3 coding sequence is TGTGCCAGCAGACCAGGGGGCTTGGATACGCAGTATTTT. This translates into CASRPGGLDTQYF.

The gene calls are TRBV5-4 and TRBJ1-2; D gene unclear. The CDR3 extends over 14 amino acids. Germline V CDR1 and CDR2: SGHNT, YYREEE (reference sequence). The ends were cut back, 2 bases at V and 3 bases at J, with 11 bases in the middle. Here the CDR3 reads CASSFSWRDYGYTF. The CDR3 region has the DNA TGTGCCAGCAGCTTCTCTTGGAGGGACTATGGCTACACCTTC. Full variable domain (rest looked up from reference TRBV5-4 and TRBJ1-2): ETGVTQSPTHLIKTRGQQVTLRCSSQSGHNTVSWYQQALGQGPQFIFQYYREEENGRGNFPPRFSGLQFPNYSSELNVNALELDDSALYLCASSFSWRDYGYTFGSGTRLTVV.

V usage is TRBV10-1 and J usage is TRBJ2-7; TRBD2 agrees at 9 bases. The CDR3 spans 14 residues. Trimming removed 3 bases from V and 6 bases from J; junction bases left unmatched: 6. Germline V gene lookup returns CDR1 WNHNN and CDR2 SYGVQD (reference sequence). The CDR3 region is CASSDGTSSGEQYF. In DNA form, the CDR3 reads TGCGCCAGCAGTGATGGGACTAGCTCCGGCGAGCAGTACTTC.

The V gene is TRBV30, the J gene TRBJ1-5; TRBD1 matches 8 bases. From germline, CDR1 is GTSNPN and CDR2 SVGIG (reference sequence). The CDR3 covers 14 residues. J lost 4 bases, V lost 3 bases, and 5 bases had no gene match. The CDR3 DNA sequence: TGTGCCTGGAGGCCGGACAGGGCAAATCAGCCCCAGCATTTT. Residues: CAWRPDRANQPQHF.

The chain links TRBV5-3 to TRBJ2-7, with D hard to call. TRBV5-3 is labeled an ORF, and its function is uncertain. This CDR3 is built from 14 residues. V was trimmed by 0 bases and J by 2 bases, leaving 9 bases between them. The CDR3 region has the DNA TGTGCCAGAAGCTTGGGGACCAAAACCTACGAGCAGTACTTC. Amino acid sequence: CARSLGTKTYEQYF.

The chain carries TRBV19 and TRBJ2-2; no clear D gene. From germline, CDR1 is LNHDA and CDR2 SQIVND (reference sequence). V was pared by 1 base and J by 4 bases, with 4 bases between. This CDR3 is built from 13 residues. Here the CDR3 reads CASSIAGTGELFF. As DNA, the CDR3 is TGTGCCAGTAGTATAGCCGGCACCGGGGAGCTGTTTTTT.

This chain connects TRBV19 to TRBJ2-7, with TRBD1 identical over 9 bases. The CDR3 totals 14 residues. The trim removed 3 bases at V and 1 base at J, leaving 1 base unmatched. In germline, CDR1 is LNHDA, CDR2 SQIVND (reference sequence). CDR3 nucleotide sequence: TGTGCCAGTAGTATTGGGACAGGGTCCTACGAGCAGTACTTC. Translation: CASSIGTGSYEQYF.

The count of this clone is one. The chain links TRBV5-3 to TRBJ2-7; the match to TRBD2 covers 12 bases. TRBV5-3 carries the ORF label, with uncertain function. The CDR3 is 18 amino acids. Germline trimming cut 3 bases from V and 3 bases from J; bases unmatched to any gene: 13. In DNA form, the CDR3 reads TGTGCCAGAAGCTCGCTCCTCCCTAGCGGGGGGGGGTGCTACGAGCAGTACTTC. Its protein is CARSSLLPSGGGCYEQYF.

This clone has only one observation. This chain joins TRBV10-1 and TRBJ1-2; a possible D gene is TRBD1 (5 bases). V was trimmed by 3 bases and J by 8 bases, leaving 13 bases between them. Per the germline V gene, CDR1 is WNHNN and CDR2 is SYGVQD (reference sequence). This CDR3 spans 13 amino acids. The CDR3 region has the DNA TGCGCCAGCAGTGAATACAGGTTTCGAGGCTACACCTTC. Amino acid sequence: CASSEYRFRGYTF.

In nucleotides, the CDR3 is TGCGCCAGCAGCTTGAGGTCAGGCTCGAACACCGGGGAGCTGTTTTTT. Amino acid sequence: CASSLRSGSNTGELFF. V gene TRBV5-1 combines with J gene TRBJ2-2; D is uncertain. CDR1 SGHRS and CDR2 YFSETQ come from the germline V gene. The CDR3 has 16 residues. V gave up 1 base and J gave up 0 bases, with 10 bases separating them. Looking up the rest from reference TRBV5-1 and TRBJ2-2 gives the full variable domain: KAGVTQTPRYLIKTRGQQVTLSCSPISGHRSVSWYQQTPGQGLQFLFEYFSETQRNKGNFPGRFSGRQFSNSRSEMNVSTLELGDSALYLCASSLRSGSNTGELFFGEGSRLTVL.

V is TRBV10-3 and J is TRBJ1-2; D is ambiguous. The germline CDR1 and CDR2 sequences are ENHRY and SYGVKD. The CDR3 has 16 amino acids. Trimming removed 3 bases at V and 6 bases at J, with 20 bases between. Here the CDR3 DNA reads TGTGCCATCAGTGATTCCCTGCAGGACCGTGGCGATGGCTACACCTTC. This translates into CAISDSLQDRGDGYTF.